This T cell receptor beta chain was identified during a study of cytomegalovirus exposure and HLA in healthy donors. The V and J ends lost 10 bases and 4 bases respectively, with 20 bases between them. The CDR3 sequence is 15 residues long. Germline V gives CDR1 MDHEN, CDR2 SYDVKM. Vbeta (60) and Jbeta (13) primers were used in the PCR. The data were produced by immunoSEQ multiplex PCR, yet TCRdb's version contains in-frame clones alone and is incomplete. The sample lists approximately 150,000 clones; 79% were seen once. The chain couples TRBV28 to TRBJ1-5, with a possible D match to TRBD1 (5 bases). Sequencing input: PBMCs. The receptor was isolated from a man aged 50 or older in good health and CMV-seropositive. The CDR3 here is CATSRRDGGNQPQHF. Here the CDR3 DNA reads TGTGCCACCTCTCGTAGGGACGGAGGGAATCAGCCCCAGCATTTT.